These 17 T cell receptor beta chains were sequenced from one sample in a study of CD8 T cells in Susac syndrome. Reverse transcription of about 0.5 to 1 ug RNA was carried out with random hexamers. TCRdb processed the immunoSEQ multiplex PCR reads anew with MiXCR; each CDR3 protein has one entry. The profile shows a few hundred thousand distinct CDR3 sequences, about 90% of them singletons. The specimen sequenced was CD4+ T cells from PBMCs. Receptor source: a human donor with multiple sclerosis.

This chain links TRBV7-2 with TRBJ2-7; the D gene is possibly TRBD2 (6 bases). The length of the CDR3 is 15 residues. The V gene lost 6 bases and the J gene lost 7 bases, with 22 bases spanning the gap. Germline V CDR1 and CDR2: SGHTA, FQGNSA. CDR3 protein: CASSQEGLRAAEQYF. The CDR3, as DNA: TGTGCCAGCAGTCAGGAGGGACTCCGAGCGGCTGAGCAGTACTTC.

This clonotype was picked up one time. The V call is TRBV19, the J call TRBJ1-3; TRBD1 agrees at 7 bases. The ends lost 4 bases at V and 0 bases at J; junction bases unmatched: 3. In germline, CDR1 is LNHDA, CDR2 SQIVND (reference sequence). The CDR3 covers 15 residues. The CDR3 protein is CASSSGDSSGNTIYF. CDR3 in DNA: TGTGCCAGTAGTAGCGGGGACAGCTCTGGAAACACCATATATTTT.

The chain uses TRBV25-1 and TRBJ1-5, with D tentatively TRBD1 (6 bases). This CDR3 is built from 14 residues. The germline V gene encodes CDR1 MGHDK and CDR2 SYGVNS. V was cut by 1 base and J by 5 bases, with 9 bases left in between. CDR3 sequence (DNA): TGTGCCAGCAGTGAATTCGGGGGCGATCAGCCCCAGCATTTT. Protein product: CASSEFGGDQPQHF.

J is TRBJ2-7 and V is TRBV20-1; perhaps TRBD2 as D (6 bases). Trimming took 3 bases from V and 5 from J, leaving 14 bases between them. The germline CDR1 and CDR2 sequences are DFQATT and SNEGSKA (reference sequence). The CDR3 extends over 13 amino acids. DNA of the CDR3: TGCAGTGCTAGGAACGGGGGAGGAGACGAGCAGTACTTC. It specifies CSARNGGGDEQYF.

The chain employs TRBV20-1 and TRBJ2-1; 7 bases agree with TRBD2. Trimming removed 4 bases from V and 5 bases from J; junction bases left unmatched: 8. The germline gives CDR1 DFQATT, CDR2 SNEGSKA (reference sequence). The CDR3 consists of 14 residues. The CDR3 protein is CSAKKGDYHNEQFF. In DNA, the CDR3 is TGCAGTGCTAAGAAAGGGGACTACCACAATGAGCAGTTCTTC.

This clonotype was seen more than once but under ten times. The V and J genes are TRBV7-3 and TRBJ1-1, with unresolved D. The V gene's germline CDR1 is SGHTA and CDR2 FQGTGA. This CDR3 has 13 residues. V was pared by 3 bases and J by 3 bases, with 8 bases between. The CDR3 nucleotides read TGTGCCAGCAGCTTTGATCGAGACACTGAAGCTTTCTTT. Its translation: CASSFDRDTEAFF.

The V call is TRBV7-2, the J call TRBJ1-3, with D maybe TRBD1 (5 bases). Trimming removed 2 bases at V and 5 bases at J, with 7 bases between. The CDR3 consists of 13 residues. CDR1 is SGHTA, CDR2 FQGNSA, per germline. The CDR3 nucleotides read TGTGCCAGCAGCTTAAGACAGCGAAACACCATATATTTT. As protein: CASSLRQRNTIYF.

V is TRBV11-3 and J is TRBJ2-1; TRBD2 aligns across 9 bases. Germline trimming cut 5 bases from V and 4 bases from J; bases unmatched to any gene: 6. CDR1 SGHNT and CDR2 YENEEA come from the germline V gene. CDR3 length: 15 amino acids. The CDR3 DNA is TGTGCCAGCAGCGAAAGCGGGGGGCGATACAATGAGCAGTTCTTC. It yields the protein CASSESGGRYNEQFF.

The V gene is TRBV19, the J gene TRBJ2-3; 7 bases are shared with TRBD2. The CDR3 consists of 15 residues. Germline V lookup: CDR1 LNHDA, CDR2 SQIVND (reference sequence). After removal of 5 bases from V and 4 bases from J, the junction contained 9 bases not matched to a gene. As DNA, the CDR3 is TGTGCCAGTAGTGACCCCGGCGGGGGAGCAGATACGCAGTATTTT. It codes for CASSDPGGGADTQYF.

Here the CDR3 reads CSVAAGLAYNEQFF. The CDR3 coding sequence is TGCAGCGTTGCTGCGGGATTGGCCTACAATGAGCAGTTCTTC. The chain uses TRBV29-1 and TRBJ2-1; possible D gene TRBD2, 6 bases. CDR1 is SQVTM, CDR2 ANQGSEA, per germline. V was trimmed by 4 bases and J by 2 bases, leaving 12 bases between them. This CDR3 has 14 residues.

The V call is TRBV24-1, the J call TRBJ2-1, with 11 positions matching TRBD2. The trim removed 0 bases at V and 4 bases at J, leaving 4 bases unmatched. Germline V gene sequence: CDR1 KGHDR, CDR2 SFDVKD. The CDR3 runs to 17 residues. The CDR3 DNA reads TGTGCCACCAGTGATTTGCCGACTAGCGGGGCTTACAATGAGCAGTTCTTC. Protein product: CATSDLPTSGAYNEQFF.

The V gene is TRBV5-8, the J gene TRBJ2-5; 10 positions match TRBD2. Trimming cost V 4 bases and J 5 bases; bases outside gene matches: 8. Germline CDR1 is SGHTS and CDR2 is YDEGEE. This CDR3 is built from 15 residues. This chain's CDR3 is CASSDSGGAWETQYF. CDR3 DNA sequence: TGTGCCAGCAGCGACAGCGGGGGGGCTTGGGAGACCCAGTACTTC.

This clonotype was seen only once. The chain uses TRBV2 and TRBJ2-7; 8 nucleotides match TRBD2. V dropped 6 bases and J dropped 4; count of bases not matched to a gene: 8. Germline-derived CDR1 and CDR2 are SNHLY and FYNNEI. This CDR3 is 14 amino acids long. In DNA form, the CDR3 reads TGTGCCAGCAGCCGGGAGGGTCCTGGGTACGAGCAGTACTTC. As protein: CASSREGPGYEQYF. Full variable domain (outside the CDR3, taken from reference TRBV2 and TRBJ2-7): EPEVTQTPSHQVTQMGQEVILRCVPISNHLYFYWYRQILGQKVEFLVSFYNNEISEKSEIFDDQFSVERPDGSNFTLKIRSTKLEDSAMYFCASSREGPGYEQYFGPGTRLTVT.

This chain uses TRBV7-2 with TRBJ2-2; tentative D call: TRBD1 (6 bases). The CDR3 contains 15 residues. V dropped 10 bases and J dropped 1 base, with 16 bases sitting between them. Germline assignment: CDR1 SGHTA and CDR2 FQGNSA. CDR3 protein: CATTPPTGNTGELFF. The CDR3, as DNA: TGTGCCACCACCCCCCCGACAGGGAACACCGGGGAGCTGTTTTTT.

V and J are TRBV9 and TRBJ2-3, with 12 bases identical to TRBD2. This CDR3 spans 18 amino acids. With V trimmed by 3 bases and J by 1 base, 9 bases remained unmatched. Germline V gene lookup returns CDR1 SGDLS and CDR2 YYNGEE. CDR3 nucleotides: TGTGCCAGCAGCGAGCGACTAGCGGGAGCCCTCCGCACAGATACGCAGTATTTT. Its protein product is CASSERLAGALRTDTQYF.

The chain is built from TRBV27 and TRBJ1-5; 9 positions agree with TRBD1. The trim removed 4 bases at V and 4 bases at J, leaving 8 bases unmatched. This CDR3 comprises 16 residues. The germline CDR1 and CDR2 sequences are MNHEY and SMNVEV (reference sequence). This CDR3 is CASSSQGAPFNQPQHF. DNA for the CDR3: TGTGCCAGCAGTTCACAGGGGGCCCCCTTTAATCAGCCCCAGCATTTT.

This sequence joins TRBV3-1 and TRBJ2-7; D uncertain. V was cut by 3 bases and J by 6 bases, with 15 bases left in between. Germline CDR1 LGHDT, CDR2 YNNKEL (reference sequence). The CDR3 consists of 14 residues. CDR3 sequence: CASSQAPNLVEQYF. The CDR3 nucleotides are TGTGCCAGCAGCCAGGCCCCCAATCTAGTCGAGCAGTACTTC.